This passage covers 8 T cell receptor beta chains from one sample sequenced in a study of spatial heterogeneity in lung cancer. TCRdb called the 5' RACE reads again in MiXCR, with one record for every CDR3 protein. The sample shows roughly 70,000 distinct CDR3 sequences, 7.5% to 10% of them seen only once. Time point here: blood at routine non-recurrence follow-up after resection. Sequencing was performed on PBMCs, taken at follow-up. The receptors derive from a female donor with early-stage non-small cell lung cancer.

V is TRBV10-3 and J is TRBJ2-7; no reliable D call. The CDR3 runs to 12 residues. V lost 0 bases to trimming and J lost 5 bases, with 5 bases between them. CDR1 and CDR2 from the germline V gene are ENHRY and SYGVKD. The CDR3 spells CAISESGHEQYF. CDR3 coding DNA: TGTGCCATCAGTGAGTCAGGCCACGAGCAGTACTTC.

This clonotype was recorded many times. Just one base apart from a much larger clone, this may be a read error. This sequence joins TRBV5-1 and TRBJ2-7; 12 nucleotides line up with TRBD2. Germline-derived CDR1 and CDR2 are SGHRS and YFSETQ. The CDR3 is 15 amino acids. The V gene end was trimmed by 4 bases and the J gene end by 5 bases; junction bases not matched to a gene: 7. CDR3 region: CASSLHSSGRDEQYF. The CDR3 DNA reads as TGCGCCAGCAGCCTCCACTCTAGCGGGAGGGACGAGCAGTACTTC.

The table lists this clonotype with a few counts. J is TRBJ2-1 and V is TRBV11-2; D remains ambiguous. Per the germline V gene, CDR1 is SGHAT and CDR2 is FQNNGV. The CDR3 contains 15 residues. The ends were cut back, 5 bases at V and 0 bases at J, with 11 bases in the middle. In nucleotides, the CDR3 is TGTGCCAGCAGCGAGTGGCGGAGCTCCTACAATGAGCAGTTCTTC. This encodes CASSEWRSSYNEQFF.

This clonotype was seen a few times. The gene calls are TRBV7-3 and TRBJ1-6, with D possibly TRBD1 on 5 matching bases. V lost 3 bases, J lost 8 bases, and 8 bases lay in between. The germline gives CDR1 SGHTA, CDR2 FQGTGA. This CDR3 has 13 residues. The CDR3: CASSFDSYSPLHF. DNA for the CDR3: TGTGCCAGCAGCTTCGACAGTTATTCACCCCTCCACTTT.

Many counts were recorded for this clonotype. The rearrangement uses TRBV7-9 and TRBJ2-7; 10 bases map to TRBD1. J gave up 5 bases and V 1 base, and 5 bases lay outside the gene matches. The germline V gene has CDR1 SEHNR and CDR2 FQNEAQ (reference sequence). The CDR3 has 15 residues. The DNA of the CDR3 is TGTGCCAGCAGCTTAGGGACAGGGGGTAACGACGAGCAGTACTTC. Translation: CASSLGTGGNDEQYF.

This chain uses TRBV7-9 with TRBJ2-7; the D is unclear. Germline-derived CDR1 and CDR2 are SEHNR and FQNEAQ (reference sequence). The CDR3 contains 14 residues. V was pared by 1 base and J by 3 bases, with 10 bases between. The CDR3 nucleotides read TGTGCCAGCAGCTTAGATCTGGAGTACTACGAGCAGTACTTC. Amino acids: CASSLDLEYYEQYF.

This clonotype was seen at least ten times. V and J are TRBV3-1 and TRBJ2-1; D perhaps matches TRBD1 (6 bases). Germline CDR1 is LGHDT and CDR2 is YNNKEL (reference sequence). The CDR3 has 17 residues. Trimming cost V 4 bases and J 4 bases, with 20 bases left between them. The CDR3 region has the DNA TGTGCCAGCAGCCCGGATGGGGGCAGCGGAGCTTACAATGAGCAGTTCTTC. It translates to CASSPDGGSGAYNEQFF.

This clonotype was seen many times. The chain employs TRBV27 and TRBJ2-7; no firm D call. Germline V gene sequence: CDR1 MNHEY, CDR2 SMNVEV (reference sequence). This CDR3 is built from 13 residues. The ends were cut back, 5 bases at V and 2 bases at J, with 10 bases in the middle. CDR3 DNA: TGTGCCAGCAGTACGCTAGGCCCCTACGAGCAGTACTTC. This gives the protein CASSTLGPYEQYF.